The next 26 T cell receptor beta chains were all read from a single sample in a study of graft-versus-host responses after intestinal transplantation. Their antigen targets remain unknown. Profiling relied on immunoSEQ multiplex PCR, and the TCRdb table lists in-frame clones only, not all of them. Of roughly 92,000 clones listed, about 87% were seen once; the top ten hold around 0.27%. Sequencing used unstimulated CD4+ T cells sorted from spleen or lymph node cells, obtained before transplant. The receptor source for this set is a human donor who was the organ donor for an intestinal transplant.

The rearrangement joins TRBV20-1 to TRBJ2-1, with D unresolved. CDR1 and CDR2 (germline): DFQATT, SNEGSKA (reference sequence). V lost 4 bases, J lost 8 bases, and 6 bases lay in between. The CDR3 has 10 residues. CDR3 sequence reads: CSATSDEQFF. The CDR3 nucleotides are TGCAGTGCTACCTCTGATGAGCAGTTCTTC.

The chain has TRBV6-5 and TRBJ1-4; D gene uncertain. Per germline, CDR1 MNHEY and CDR2 SVGAGI. Trimming took off 2 bases at V and 7 bases at J, with 17 bases between the two ends. This CDR3 comprises 16 residues. The CDR3 loop is CASSYTKPGRGEKLFF. DNA for the CDR3: TGTGCCAGCAGTTACACCAAGCCGGGGAGAGGTGAAAAACTGTTTTTT.

The chain couples TRBV7-3 to TRBJ2-1, with D possibly being TRBD2 (5 bases). This CDR3 contains 14 residues. The germline V gene encodes CDR1 SGHTA and CDR2 FQGTGA. Trimming stripped 2 bases from V and 5 bases from J, with 10 bases between. The CDR3 spells CASSLFARDNEQFF. The DNA of the CDR3 is TGTGCCAGCAGCTTATTTGCGCGGGACAATGAGCAGTTCTTC.

V usage is TRBV19 and J usage is TRBJ2-2, with 7 bases identical to TRBD1. This CDR3 has 14 residues. Per the germline V gene, CDR1 is LNHDA and CDR2 is SQIVND (reference sequence). J was trimmed by 4 bases and V by 8 bases; bases with no gene match: 7. CDR3 amino acids: CASSGQLVTGELFF. CDR3 sequence (DNA): TGTGCCAGTTCGGGACAGCTTGTCACCGGGGAGCTGTTTTTT.

The count of this clone is one. The rearrangement links TRBV5-1 to TRBJ1-3; weak D call: TRBD1 (6 bases). V was cut by 4 bases and J by 0 bases, with 14 bases left in between. This CDR3 comprises 16 residues. CDR1 is SGHRS and CDR2 is YFSETQ in the germline V gene. The CDR3 DNA reads as TGCGCCAGCAGCGTACAACAGGGCTCCTCTGGAAACACCATATATTTT. This translates into CASSVQQGSSGNTIYF.

Here the CDR3 DNA reads TGTGCCAGCAGCCCAGACCTTCTGGGTAGCGGGGGGTACAATGAGCAGTTCTTC. Protein product: CASSPDLLGSGGYNEQFF. The chain employs TRBV9 and TRBJ2-1, with 10 bases fitting TRBD2. The V and J ends lost 4 bases and 4 bases, in that order; junction bases with no gene match: 14. The CDR3 is 18 residues long. Per germline, CDR1 SGDLS and CDR2 YYNGEE.

This chain uses TRBV5-6 with TRBJ2-2; 8 bases map to TRBD1. Per germline, CDR1 SGHDT and CDR2 YYEEEE. This CDR3 is built from 16 residues. Trimming took 0 bases from V and 5 from J; bases not matched to a gene: 6. CDR3 region: CASSLVDRGRTGELFF. The CDR3 nucleotides read TGTGCCAGCAGCTTGGTTGACAGGGGTAGGACCGGGGAGCTGTTTTTT.

The CDR3 DNA sequence: TGTGCCAGCACCGCCCTCCCCCAGACAGGCCAAGGGGGCTACACCTTC. Translation gives CASTALPQTGQGGYTF. The chain combines TRBV28 with TRBJ1-2; possible D gene TRBD1, 6 bases. Per germline, CDR1 MDHEN and CDR2 SYDVKM. The V and J ends lost 7 bases and 8 bases respectively, with 26 bases between them. The CDR3 is 16 amino acids.

The CDR3 DNA reads as TGTGCCATCAGTGAGAGCCTAGCCAAAAACATTCAGTACTTC. Its protein is CAISESLAKNIQYF. This chain joins TRBV10-3 and TRBJ2-4, with D unresolved. CDR1 is ENHRY and CDR2 is SYGVKD in the germline V gene. Between the trimmed V and J ends, which lost 2 bases and 0 bases, there was a span of 5 bases. This CDR3 has 14 residues.

This rearrangement joins TRBV5-1 to TRBJ2-3, with a possible D match to TRBD1 (5 bases). Per the germline V gene, CDR1 is SGHRS and CDR2 is YFSETQ. Trimming took off 0 bases at V and 0 bases at J, with 23 bases between the two ends. CDR3 length: 20 amino acids. In DNA form, the CDR3 reads TGCGCCAGCAGCTTGGAACCAAAGACAGTTTACTATACTAGCACAGATACGCAGTATTTT. It yields the protein CASSLEPKTVYYTSTDTQYF.

Here the CDR3 DNA reads TGCGCCAGCAGCGTCAGGGGATATGAGCAGTTCTTC. This encodes CASSVRGYEQFF. The chain is built from TRBV5-1 and TRBJ2-1; a possible D gene is TRBD1 (6 bases). Trimming took off 4 bases at V and 8 bases at J, with 10 bases between the two ends. CDR1 is SGHRS, CDR2 YFSETQ, per germline. This CDR3 has 12 residues.

The genes are TRBV18 and TRBJ2-7, with D perhaps matching TRBD1 (5 bases). There are 14 residues in the CDR3. The germline V gene has CDR1 KGHSH and CDR2 LQKENI. With 4 bases removed from V and 0 bases from J, the gap between germline ends came to 10 bases. CDR3 DNA sequence: TGTGCCAGCTCACTAAACCAGGGCTCCTACGAGCAGTACTTC. Translated: CASSLNQGSYEQYF.

This chain connects TRBV2 to TRBJ1-5, with 9 nucleotides matching TRBD1. The CDR3 runs 16 residues. Germline V gene sequence: CDR1 SNHLY, CDR2 FYNNEI. The J segment lost 2 bases and the V segment lost 6 bases, leaving 8 bases of the junction unmatched. The chain's CDR3 is CASRPGQGGGNQPQHF. In DNA, the CDR3 is TGTGCCAGCAGACCGGGACAGGGTGGGGGCAATCAGCCCCAGCATTTT.

The CDR3 is CASSSMGGLGTDTQYF. The CDR3 bases are TGTGCCAGCAGCTCCATGGGGGGACTCGGAACAGATACGCAGTATTTT. This chain links TRBV9 with TRBJ2-3, with D tentatively TRBD2 (6 bases). Deletions cut 4 bases from V and 3 bases from J, with 18 bases between. Germline V gene data show CDR1 as SGDLS and CDR2 as YYNGEE. The CDR3 runs 16 residues.

The chain links TRBV7-9 to TRBJ2-2; D perhaps matches TRBD1 (5 bases). The CDR3 has 16 residues. Germline CDR1 SEHNR, CDR2 FQNEAQ (reference sequence). V gave up 4 bases and J gave up 5 bases, with 17 bases separating them. CDR3 coding DNA: TGTGCCAGCAGCTACCCCCTGACAGTCCAGACCGGGGAGCTGTTTTTT. This sequence encodes CASSYPLTVQTGELFF.

With respect to this clone: One end of the junction varies from germline; a read error may be responsible. The rearrangement links TRBV5-4 to TRBJ1-1, with D unclear. The CDR3 is made up of 12 amino acids. Germline CDR1 and CDR2: SGHNT and YYREEE (reference sequence). The CDR3 DNA reads as TGTGCCAGCAGCGGTGGAGAGAGTGAAGTTTTCTTT. Translated: CASSGGESEVFF.

The gene calls are TRBV6-5 and TRBJ2-6; 8 bases are a match to TRBD2. The CDR3 sequence is 15 residues long. Germline trimming cut 6 bases from V and 1 base from J; bases unmatched to any gene: 2. Germline V gene lookup returns CDR1 MNHEY and CDR2 SVGAGI. For the CDR3, the DNA is TGTGCCAGCAGCGGGGGGGTATCTGGGGCCAACGTCCTGACTTTC. Its translation is CASSGGVSGANVLTF.

V is TRBV9 and J is TRBJ2-5; the D gene is possibly TRBD1 (6 bases). Trimming removed 6 bases at V and 5 bases at J, with 23 bases between. The CDR3 has 16 amino acids. CDR1 is SGDLS and CDR2 is YYNGEE in the germline V gene. The chain's CDR3 is CASIPVGNRVRETQYF. The CDR3, as DNA: TGTGCCAGCATCCCAGTGGGGAACAGGGTGAGGGAGACCCAGTACTTC.

The gene calls are TRBV7-3 and TRBJ2-6, with 8 bases fitting TRBD1. Germline V lookup: CDR1 SGHTA, CDR2 FQGTGA. V shed 5 bases and J 4 bases; nucleotides not matched to a gene: 7. CDR3 length equals 16 residues. CDR3 DNA sequence: TGTGCCAGCAGCCCCCGGACAGGGAGAGGGGCCAACGTCCTGACTTTC. It specifies CASSPRTGRGANVLTF. Looking up the rest from reference TRBV7-3 and TRBJ2-6 gives the full variable domain: GAGVSQTPSNKVTEKGKYVELRCDPISGHTALYWYRQSLGQGPEFLIYFQGTGAADDSGLPNDRFFAVRPEGSVSTLKIQRTERGDSAVYLCASSPRTGRGANVLTFGAGSRLTVL.

The V gene is TRBV4-1, the J gene TRBJ2-1, with TRBD2 identical over 9 bases. CDR1 and CDR2 from the germline V gene are MGHRA and YSYEKL. Germline trimming cut 4 bases from V and 4 bases from J; bases unmatched to any gene: 8. The CDR3 is 16 residues long. The CDR3 nucleotides read TGCGCCAGCAGCCTGGGTCTAGCGGGGTGGTACAATGAGCAGTTCTTC. Translation: CASSLGLAGWYNEQFF.

The V and J genes are TRBV7-6 and TRBJ2-5, with TRBD2 matching over 7 bases. The CDR3 is 15 residues long. Germline-derived CDR1 and CDR2 are SGHVS and FNYEAQ. V was clipped by 5 bases and J by 3 bases; unmatched bases: 9. The CDR3 sequence is CASSPISRGEETQYF. The CDR3, as DNA: TGTGCCAGCAGCCCCATCTCCCGGGGGGAAGAGACCCAGTACTTC.

The rearrangement uses TRBV18 and TRBJ1-1, with D possibly TRBD1 on 6 matching bases. Trimming stripped 4 bases from V and 5 bases from J, with 8 bases between. The CDR3 length is 12 residues. Germline assignment: CDR1 KGHSH and CDR2 LQKENI. CDR3 protein: CASSLGTTEAFF. The CDR3 DNA follows: TGTGCCAGCTCACTCGGGACAACTGAAGCTTTCTTT.

The rearrangement uses TRBV5-1 and TRBJ1-1, with unresolved D. Trimming removed 0 bases from V and 4 bases from J, with 16 bases in between. The CDR3 runs 16 residues. Looked up from germline, CDR1 is SGHRS and CDR2 is YFSETQ. CDR3 in amino acids: CASSLDNPPGGTEAFF. The CDR3 DNA reads TGCGCCAGCAGCTTGGACAATCCTCCTGGTGGCACTGAAGCTTTCTTT.

V usage is TRBV30 and J usage is TRBJ2-5; 12 bases agree with TRBD2. Germline V CDR1 and CDR2: GTSNPN, SVGIG (reference sequence). The CDR3 loop spans 14 amino acids. The trim removed 0 bases at V and 6 bases at J, leaving 2 bases unmatched. The CDR3 is CAWSVTSGGKTQYF. DNA of the CDR3: TGTGCCTGGAGTGTGACTAGCGGGGGTAAGACCCAGTACTTC.

This sequence joins TRBV4-1 and TRBJ2-1; TRBD2 is a possible D gene (5 bases). The CDR3 contains 15 residues. Deletions cut 1 base from V and 7 bases from J, with 14 bases between. Germline V gives CDR1 MGHRA, CDR2 YSYEKL. The CDR3 DNA follows: TGCGCCAGCAGCCAAGTTGTGCTCAGGAGGAATGAGCAGTTCTTC. The encoded protein is CASSQVVLRRNEQFF.

The genes are TRBV23-1 and TRBJ1-4; D might be TRBD1 (5 bases). TRBV23-1 is assigned to the ORF class and has an uncertain function. The ends were cut back, 2 bases at V and 3 bases at J, with 13 bases in the middle. The CDR3 contains 16 residues. The DNA for the CDR3 is TGCGCCAGCAGTCAAATGGGGGGTCGGGCTAATGAAAAACTGTTTTTT. Translation gives CASSQMGGRANEKLFF.